The rows below give T cell receptor beta chains drawn from one sample of a study of cytomegalovirus exposure and HLA in healthy donors. Measured with immunoSEQ multiplex PCR; TCRdb has only the in-frame clones, and not every one. This repertoire shows more than 80,000 clones, 81% found once; its top ten account for 1% to 1.5%. The sequenced material came from PBMCs. The source of these receptors is a girl aged 2-15 years in good health and CMV-seropositive. The conserved cysteine and the conserved F or W are not part of the CDR3 here.

TRBV13 ASSPRQYGYT
TRBV7-2 ASSQSGLAGIVLR
TRBV30 AWSVEGPGELF
TRBV15 VEGGKGSTNEKLF
TRBV28 ASSWGGYGYT
TRBV27 ASSSGLAGVGEQF
TRBV9 ASSVGGGTSGWPYEQY
TRBV7-9 ASSKDRGSEAF
TRBV29-1 SVSNLNQPQH
TRBV30 AWSVQVSTDTQY
TRBV2 ASRDSSRLLNEKLF
TRBV28 ASGRRETQY
TRBV19 ASTMDWGVGYNGQF
TRBV2 ASRTGRGSYNEQF
TRBV7-7 ASSLEGRADTQY